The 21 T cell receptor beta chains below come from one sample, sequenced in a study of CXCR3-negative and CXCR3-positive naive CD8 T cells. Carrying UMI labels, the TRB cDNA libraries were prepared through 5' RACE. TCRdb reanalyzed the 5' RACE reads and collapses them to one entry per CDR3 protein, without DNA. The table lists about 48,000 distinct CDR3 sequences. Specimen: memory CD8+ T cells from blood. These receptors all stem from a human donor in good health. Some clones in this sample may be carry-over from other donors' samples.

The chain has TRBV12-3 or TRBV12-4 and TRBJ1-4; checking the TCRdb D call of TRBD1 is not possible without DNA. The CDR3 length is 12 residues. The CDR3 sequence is CASSGGREKLFF.

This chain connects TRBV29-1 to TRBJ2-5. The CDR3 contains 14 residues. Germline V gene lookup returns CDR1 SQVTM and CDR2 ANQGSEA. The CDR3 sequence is CSVEDLTPRETQYF.

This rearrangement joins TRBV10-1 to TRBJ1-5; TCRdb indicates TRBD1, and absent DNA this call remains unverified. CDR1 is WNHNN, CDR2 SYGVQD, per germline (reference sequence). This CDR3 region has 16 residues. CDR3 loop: CASRPGQNYSNQPQHF.

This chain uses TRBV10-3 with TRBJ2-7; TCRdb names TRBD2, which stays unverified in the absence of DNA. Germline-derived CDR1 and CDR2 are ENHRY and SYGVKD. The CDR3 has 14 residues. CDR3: CAISAVAGGGEQYF.

CDR3 protein: CAILGTGAYEQYF. V is TRBV10-3 and J is TRBJ2-7; checking the TCRdb D call of TRBD1 is not possible without DNA. Germline V gene lookup returns CDR1 ENHRY and CDR2 SYGVKD. The CDR3 spans 13 residues.

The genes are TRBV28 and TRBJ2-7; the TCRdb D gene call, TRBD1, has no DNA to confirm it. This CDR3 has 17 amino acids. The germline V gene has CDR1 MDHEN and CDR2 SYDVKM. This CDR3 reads CASSLYDWTGPAYEQYF. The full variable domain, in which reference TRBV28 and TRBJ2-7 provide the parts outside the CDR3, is DVKVTQSSRYLVKRTGEKVFLECVQDMDHENMFWYRQDPGLGLRLIYFSYDVKMKEKGDIPEGYSVSREKKERFSLILESASTNQTSMYLCASSLYDWTGPAYEQYFGPGTRLTVT.

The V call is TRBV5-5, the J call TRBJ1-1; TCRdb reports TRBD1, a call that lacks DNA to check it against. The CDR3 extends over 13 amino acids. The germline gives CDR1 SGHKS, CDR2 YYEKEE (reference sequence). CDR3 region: CASSFLGGAEAFF.

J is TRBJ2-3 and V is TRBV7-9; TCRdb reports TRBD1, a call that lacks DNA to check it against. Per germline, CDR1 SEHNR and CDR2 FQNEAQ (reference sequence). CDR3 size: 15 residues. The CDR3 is CASSSRQGHADTQYF.

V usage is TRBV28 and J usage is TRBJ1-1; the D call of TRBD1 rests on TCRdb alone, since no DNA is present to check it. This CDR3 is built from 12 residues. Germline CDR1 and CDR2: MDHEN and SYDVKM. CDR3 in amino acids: CASSSGGTEAFF.

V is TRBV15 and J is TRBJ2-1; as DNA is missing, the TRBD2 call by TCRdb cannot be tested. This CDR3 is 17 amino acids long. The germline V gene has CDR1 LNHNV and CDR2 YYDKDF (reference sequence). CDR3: CATSREPLAGPYNEQFF.

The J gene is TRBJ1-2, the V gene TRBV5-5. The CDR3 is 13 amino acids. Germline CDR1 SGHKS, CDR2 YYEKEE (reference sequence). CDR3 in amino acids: CASSAGNAVGYTF.

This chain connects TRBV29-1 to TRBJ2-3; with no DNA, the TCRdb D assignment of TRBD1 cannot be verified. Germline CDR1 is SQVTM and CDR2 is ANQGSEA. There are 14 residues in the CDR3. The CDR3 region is CSVPGQGQENTQYF.

CDR3 residues: CSVEVLASSVTSGNSYEQYF. The V and J genes are TRBV29-1 and TRBJ2-7; the TCRdb D gene call, TRBD2, has no DNA to confirm it. CDR1 SQVTM and CDR2 ANQGSEA come from the germline V gene. The CDR3 runs to 20 residues.

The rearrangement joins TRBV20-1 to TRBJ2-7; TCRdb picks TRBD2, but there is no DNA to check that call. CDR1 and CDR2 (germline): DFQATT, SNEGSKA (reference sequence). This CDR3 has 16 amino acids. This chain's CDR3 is CSARDGAGAFSYEQYF.

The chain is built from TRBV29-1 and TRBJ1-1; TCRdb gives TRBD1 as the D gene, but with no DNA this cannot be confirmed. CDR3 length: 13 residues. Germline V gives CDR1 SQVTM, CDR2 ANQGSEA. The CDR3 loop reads CSVSGGGYTEAFF. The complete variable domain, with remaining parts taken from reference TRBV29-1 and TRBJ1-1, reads SAVISQKPSRDICQRGTSLTIQCQVDSQVTMMFWYRQQPGQSLTLIATANQGSEATYESGFVIDKFPISRPNLTFSTLTVSNMSPEDSSIYLCSVSGGGYTEAFFGQGTRLTVV.

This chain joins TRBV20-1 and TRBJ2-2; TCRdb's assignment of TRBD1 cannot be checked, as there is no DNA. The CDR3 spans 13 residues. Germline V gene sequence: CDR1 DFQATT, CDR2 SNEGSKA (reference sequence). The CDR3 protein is CSASAGEIGELFF.

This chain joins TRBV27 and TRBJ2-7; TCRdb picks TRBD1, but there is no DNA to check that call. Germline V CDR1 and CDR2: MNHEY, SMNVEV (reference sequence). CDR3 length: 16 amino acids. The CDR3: CASSLNAGQGSYEQYF.

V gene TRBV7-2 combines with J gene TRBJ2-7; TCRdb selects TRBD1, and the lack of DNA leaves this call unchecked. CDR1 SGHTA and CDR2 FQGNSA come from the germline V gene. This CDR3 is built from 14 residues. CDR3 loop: CASSMDRGPYEQYF.

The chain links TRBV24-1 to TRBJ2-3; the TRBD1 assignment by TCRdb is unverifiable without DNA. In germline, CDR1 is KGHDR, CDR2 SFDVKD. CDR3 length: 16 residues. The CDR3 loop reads CATRSGSGGIEDTQYF.

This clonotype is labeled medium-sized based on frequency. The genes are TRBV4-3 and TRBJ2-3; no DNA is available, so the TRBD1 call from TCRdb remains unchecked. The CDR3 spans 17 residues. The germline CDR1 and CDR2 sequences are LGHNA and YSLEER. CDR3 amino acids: CASSQDGDASGFDVQYF.

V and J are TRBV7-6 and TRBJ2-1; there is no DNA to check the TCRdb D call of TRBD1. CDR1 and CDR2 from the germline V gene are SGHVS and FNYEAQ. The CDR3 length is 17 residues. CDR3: CASSLSRGGGNENEQFF.